These 14 T cell receptor beta chains share one sample of origin, sequenced in a study of Ad26.COV2.S vaccination and SARS-CoV-2 variants. Generated by immunoSEQ multiplex PCR, the TCRdb table keeps only in-frame clones and is missing some. The sample comprises just under 250,000 clones, approximately 90% of which are singletons, and about 11% rests with the top ten. As for treatment: around 19 received Ad26.COV2.S at low or high dose, single or two shots; 5 received placebo; per-sample allocation not given. Following the first vaccine or placebo injection, samples were taken on day 63. The specimen was peripheral blood, collected in a trial of Ad26.COV2.S vaccine versus placebo. The source is a person aged 18 to 65 who received the Ad26.COV2.S COVID-19 vaccine or a placebo.

This clone was recorded once. The chain recombines TRBV18 with TRBJ2-5, with 11 nucleotides matching TRBD2. V was clipped by 4 bases and J by 5 bases; unmatched bases: 6. CDR3 length: 15 amino acids. CDR1 is KGHSH and CDR2 is LQKENI in the germline V gene. For the CDR3, the DNA is TGTGCCAGCTCACTACTAGCGGGGGCCCCGGAGACCCAGTACTTC. The encoded protein is CASSLLAGAPETQYF.

V gene TRBV7-9 combines with J gene TRBJ2-3, with D possibly called TRBD1 or TRBD2 (7 bases each). Germline lookup yields CDR1 SEHNR and CDR2 FQNEAQ (reference sequence). V was shortened by 1 base and J by 3 bases, with 14 bases between the two germline ends. This CDR3 has 16 residues. CDR3 nucleotides: TGTGCCAGCAGCTTAGGGGGAGGGGGCGAAACAGATACGCAGTATTTT. This sequence encodes CASSLGGGGETDTQYF.

The chain is built from TRBV18 and TRBJ2-7, with D unresolved. In germline, CDR1 is KGHSH, CDR2 LQKENI. The CDR3 is 14 amino acids. V was cut by 1 base and J by 2 bases, with 9 bases left in between. The CDR3 nucleotides read TGTGCCAGCTCACCACAGGCTGAAACCTACGAGCAGTACTTC. It specifies CASSPQAETYEQYF.

This chain connects TRBV6-2 or TRBV6-3 to TRBJ2-1; D is undetermined. The V gene's germline CDR1 is MNHEY and CDR2 SVGEGT. The V gene lost 6 bases and the J gene lost 4 bases, with 28 bases spanning the gap. The CDR3 has 19 amino acids. CDR3 sequence (DNA): TGTGCCAGCAGCCTCGACTCTTCCAGCCCAATCCATTCTTACAATGAGCAGTTCTTC. Amino acids: CASSLDSSSPIHSYNEQFF.

The rearrangement links TRBV27 to TRBJ2-1; 12 nucleotides agree with TRBD2. From germline, CDR1 is MNHEY and CDR2 SMNVEV (reference sequence). Trimming at V came to 5 bases and at J to 3 bases, leaving 5 bases not matched to a gene. The CDR3 length is 16 residues. The CDR3 loop is CASSPLTSGGYNEQFF. The CDR3 DNA reads TGTGCCAGCAGTCCGCTGACTAGCGGGGGCTACAATGAGCAGTTCTTC.

The chain is built from TRBV28 and TRBJ1-5; 8 positions agree with TRBD1. This CDR3 has 16 amino acids. After removal of 8 bases from V and 3 bases from J, the junction contained 12 bases not matched to a gene. Germline-derived CDR1 and CDR2 are MDHEN and SYDVKM. CDR3 DNA sequence: TGTGCCAGCCGCTACGAAAGGACAGGGATCAATCAGCCCCAGCATTTT. The encoded protein is CASRYERTGINQPQHF. Together with reference TRBV28 and TRBJ1-5, the CDR3 gives the full variable domain: DVKVTQSSRYLVKRTGEKVFLECVQDMDHENMFWYRQDPGLGLRLIYFSYDVKMKEKGDIPEGYSVSREKKERFSLILESASTNQTSMYLCASRYERTGINQPQHFGDGTRLSIL.

This chain uses TRBV24-1 with TRBJ2-1, with 8 bases identical to TRBD1. Germline assignment: CDR1 KGHDR and CDR2 SFDVKD. V lost 5 bases, J lost 10 bases, and 15 bases stayed unmatched. The CDR3 is 16 residues long. CDR3 in amino acids: CATSAPQGGPRTEQFF. The CDR3 DNA is TGTGCCACCAGTGCCCCACAGGGGGGCCCTCGCACCGAGCAGTTCTTC.

Written as DNA, the CDR3 is TGTGCCAGTAGTATCGGGGTGCAGGCGGGCACCGGGGAGCTGTTTTTT. Translated: CASSIGVQAGTGELFF. The chain couples TRBV19 to TRBJ2-2, with D possibly being TRBD2 (5 bases). Germline CDR1 is LNHDA and CDR2 is SQIVND (reference sequence). The CDR3 sequence is 16 residues long. Deletions cut 3 bases from V and 4 bases from J, with 15 bases between.

The genes are TRBV5-5 and TRBJ1-2; a possible D gene is TRBD1 (6 bases). The CDR3 has 15 amino acids. The germline V gene encodes CDR1 SGHKS and CDR2 YYEKEE (reference sequence). V dropped 4 bases and J dropped 4 bases, with 17 bases sitting between them. The CDR3 loop is CASSSLQGRGYGYTF. As DNA, the CDR3 is TGTGCCAGCAGCAGTTTGCAGGGGCGCGGCTATGGCTACACCTTC.

The genes are TRBV27 and TRBJ1-2; possibly TRBD1 for D (6 bases). The CDR3 consists of 15 residues. Germline V CDR1 and CDR2: MNHEY, SMNVEV (reference sequence). Trimming left V 2 bases short and J 7 bases short, with 17 bases between. CDR3 protein: CASSLAPGGNGGYTF. As DNA, the CDR3 is TGTGCCAGCAGTTTAGCCCCCGGGGGCAATGGTGGCTACACCTTC.

The chain uses TRBV7-2 and TRBJ2-7, with unresolved D. With 5 bases removed from V and 2 bases from J, the gap between germline ends came to 13 bases. This CDR3 comprises 14 residues. The germline gives CDR1 SGHTA, CDR2 FQGNSA. This chain's CDR3 is CASSQILTTYEQYF. DNA for the CDR3: TGTGCCAGCAGCCAAATCCTGACCACCTACGAGCAGTACTTC.

The chain has TRBV14 and TRBJ2-1; tentatively, D is TRBD1 or TRBD2 (6 bases each). V was pared by 1 base and J by 7 bases, with 17 bases between. This CDR3 contains 16 residues. CDR1 is SGHDN and CDR2 is FVKESK in the germline V gene. The CDR3, as DNA: TGTGCCAGCAGCCAAGGCTGGGGGGCCCGTTGGAATGAGCAGTTCTTC. Amino acid sequence: CASSQGWGARWNEQFF.

J is TRBJ2-7 and V is TRBV6-5, with D perhaps given as TRBD1 or TRBD2 (5 bases each). V was shortened by 5 bases and J by 4 bases, with 12 bases between the two germline ends. Per the germline V gene, CDR1 is MNHEY and CDR2 is SVGAGI. The CDR3 sequence is 13 residues long. CDR3 sequence: CASSPPGTYEQYF. The CDR3 DNA reads as TGTGCCAGCAGTCCCCCAGGGACGTACGAGCAGTACTTC.

The CDR3, as DNA: TGTGCCAGCAGTGAGGTGGCAGTGGGAGAGACCCAGTACTTC. The encoded protein is CASSEVAVGETQYF. The chain is built from TRBV2 and TRBJ2-5; no reliable D call. With 3 bases removed from V and 4 bases from J, the gap between germline ends came to 12 bases. Germline V gene sequence: CDR1 SNHLY, CDR2 FYNNEI. CDR3 length: 14 amino acids.